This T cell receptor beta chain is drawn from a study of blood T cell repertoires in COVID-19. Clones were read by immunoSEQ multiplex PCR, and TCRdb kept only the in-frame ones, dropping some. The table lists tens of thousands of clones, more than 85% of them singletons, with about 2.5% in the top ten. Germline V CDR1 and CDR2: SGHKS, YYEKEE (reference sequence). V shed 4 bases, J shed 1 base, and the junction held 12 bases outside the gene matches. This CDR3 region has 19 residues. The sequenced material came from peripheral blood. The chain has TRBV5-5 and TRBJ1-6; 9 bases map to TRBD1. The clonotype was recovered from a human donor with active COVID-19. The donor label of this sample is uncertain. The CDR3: CASSLQGGQGSSYNSPLHF. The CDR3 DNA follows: TGTGCCAGCAGCCTACAGGGGGGACAGGGTAGTTCCTATAATTCACCCCTCCACTTT.